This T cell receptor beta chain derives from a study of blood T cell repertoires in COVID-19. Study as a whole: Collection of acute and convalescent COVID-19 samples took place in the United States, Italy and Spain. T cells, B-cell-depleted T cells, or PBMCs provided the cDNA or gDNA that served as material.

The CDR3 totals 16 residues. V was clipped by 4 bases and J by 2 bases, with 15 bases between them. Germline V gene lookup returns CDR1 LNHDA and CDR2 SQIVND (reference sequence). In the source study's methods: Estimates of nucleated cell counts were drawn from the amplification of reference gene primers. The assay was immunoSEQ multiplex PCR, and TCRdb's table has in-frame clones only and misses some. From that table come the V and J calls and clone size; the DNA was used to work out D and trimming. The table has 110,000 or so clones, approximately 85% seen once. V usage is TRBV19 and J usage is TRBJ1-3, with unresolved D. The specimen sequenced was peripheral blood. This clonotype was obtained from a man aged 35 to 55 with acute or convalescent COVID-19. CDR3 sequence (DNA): TGTGCCAGTAGTAGGCGGGTCTCGGAAGCTGGAAACACCATATATTTT. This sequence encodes CASSRRVSEAGNTIYF.